Below are 29 T cell receptor beta chains sequenced from a single sample in a study of tumor-infiltrating lymphocytes in primary liver carcinoma. The investigators made TCR beta cDNA from about 500 ng total RNA, using a constant-region primer. Three nested multiplex PCR rounds of slightly modified ARM-PCR generated TCR beta libraries. Primers for the first two PCR rounds were TRBV1-TRBV30 forward primers and a C-beta reverse primer (approximately 10 cycles per round). TCRdb called the multiplex PCR reads again in MiXCR, with one record for every CDR3 protein. The sample shows approximately 120,000 distinct CDR3 sequences, 64% of them seen only once. Unsorted bulk tissue of roughly 20-31 mg yielded co-extracted RNA and DNA. Sequencing used liver tumor tissue from sampling region 3. Described subset: tumor region T3, left-lateral pole. The receptor set was obtained from a woman aged 55-70 years with primary liver carcinoma and hepatitis B virus infection.

This chain uses TRBV20-1 with TRBJ2-7; 10 positions agree with TRBD1. Germline V gene data show CDR1 as DFQATT and CDR2 as SNEGSKA (reference sequence). The CDR3 spans 14 residues. J gave up 3 bases and V 3 bases, and 5 bases lay outside the gene matches. As DNA, the CDR3 is TGCAGTGCTAGCGGACAGGGGGTCGACTACGAGCAGTACTTC. Its translation: CSASGQGVDYEQYF.

J is TRBJ2-1 and V is TRBV5-5; D uncertain. The germline gives CDR1 SGHKS, CDR2 YYEKEE (reference sequence). Between the trimmed V and J ends, which lost 1 base and 6 bases, there was a span of 20 bases. The CDR3 loop spans 17 amino acids. Here the CDR3 reads CASSLNNHLLGTNEQFF. Here the CDR3 DNA reads TGTGCCAGCAGCTTGAATAATCACCTGCTAGGAACCAATGAGCAGTTCTTC.

V usage is TRBV29-1 and J usage is TRBJ2-2; D is undetermined. This CDR3 contains 13 residues. Trimming removed 4 bases at V and 5 bases at J, with 11 bases between. Germline CDR1 is SQVTM and CDR2 is ANQGSEA. The CDR3 region has the DNA TGCAGCGTTGCACAAAAACCGACCGGGGAGCTGTTTTTT. Protein: CSVAQKPTGELFF.

The CDR3 bases are TGCAGCGTGGAGGGGTACGAGACCCAGTACTTC. As protein: CSVEGYETQYF. The rearrangement uses TRBV29-1 and TRBJ2-5, with D possibly matching TRBD2 (6 bases). There are 11 residues in the CDR3. The germline V and J ends were trimmed by 6 bases and 5 bases, with 10 bases remaining between them. CDR1 and CDR2 from the germline V gene are SQVTM and ANQGSEA.

In this sample, this clonotype turned up many times. The chain combines TRBV12-5 with TRBJ1-1, with 9 nucleotides matching TRBD1. After removal of 7 bases from V and 5 bases from J, the junction contained 14 bases not matched to a gene. Germline-derived CDR1 and CDR2 are LGHNT and FRNRAP. The length of the CDR3 is 16 residues. The CDR3 spells CASVPPRGTGMTEAFF. The CDR3 region has the DNA TGTGCTAGTGTTCCCCCGAGGGGGACAGGGATGACTGAAGCTTTCTTT.

On this clonotype itself: At one boundary the junction diverges from the germline segment, which might be a read error. The chain joins TRBV29-1 to TRBJ2-2; 9 bases are a match to TRBD2. Germline V lookup: CDR1 SQVTM, CDR2 ANQGSEA. The CDR3 has 14 amino acids. The CDR3 bases are TGTAGCGTTGAAGGGACTAGCCGGACCGGGGAGCTCTCTTTT. Its translation: CSVEGTSRTGELSF.

This clonotype was recorded at least ten times. The CDR3 DNA reads TGTGCCAGCAGAGGGCCCGGGGGCTTCAATCAGCCCCAGCATTTT. It is translated as CASRGPGGFNQPQHF. V usage is TRBV12-3 or TRBV12-4 and J usage is TRBJ1-5, with D tentatively TRBD1 (6 bases). V shed 6 bases and J shed 3 bases, with 15 bases lying between them. CDR3 length: 15 amino acids.

The chain recombines TRBV14 with TRBJ1-1; D remains unclear. Trimming took off 3 bases at V and 2 bases at J, with 13 bases between the two ends. Germline lookup yields CDR1 SGHDN and CDR2 FVKESK. CDR3 size: 15 residues. This CDR3 reads CASSHQQRINTEAFF. CDR3 coding DNA: TGTGCCAGCAGCCACCAGCAACGGATTAACACTGAAGCTTTCTTT.

The rearrangement joins TRBV14 to TRBJ2-1; D is uncertain. V was shortened by 6 bases and J by 5 bases, with 20 bases between the two germline ends. The germline CDR1 and CDR2 sequences are SGHDN and FVKESK. This CDR3 region has 16 residues. The CDR3, as DNA: TGTGCCAGCAGTGCCATAGTGGGATGGGTAAACAATGAGCAGTTCTTC. Translation: CASSAIVGWVNNEQFF.

For this clonotype: Germline and junction disagree at one end, which may indicate a read error. The chain uses TRBV11-2 and TRBJ2-1, with TRBD2 matching over 10 bases. The CDR3 runs 13 residues. Looked up from germline, CDR1 is SGHAT and CDR2 is FQNNGV. The DNA for the CDR3 is TGTGCCAGTAGCTGGACTAGCGGTGATGAGCTGTTCTTC. It translates to CASSWTSGDELFF.

This clonotype was observed once. This sequence may be a read error, since a much larger clone differs from it by one base. This chain uses TRBV5-4 with TRBJ2-7, with 8 bases lining up with TRBD1. V lost 1 base to trimming and J lost 3 bases; unmatched junction nucleotides: 9. This CDR3 is built from 16 residues. Germline CDR1 reads SGHNT; CDR2 reads YYREEE (reference sequence). CDR3 bases: TGTGCCAGCAGCTTGCGGTCAGGGGGCGCGTTCTACGAGCAGTACGTC. Amino acid sequence: CASSLRSGGAFYEQYV.

Of note for this clonotype: A junction end diverges from the germline sequence, so it may reflect a read error. The rearrangement joins TRBV11-2 to TRBJ2-7, with D hard to call. This CDR3 region has 15 residues. Germline V gene data show CDR1 as SGHAT and CDR2 as FQNNGV. CDR3 sequence (DNA): TGTGCCAGCAGCTTAGAGCCAGGCCATACGTCCAAGCAATACTTC. As protein: CASSLEPGHTSKQYF.

The J gene is TRBJ2-3, the V gene TRBV19; tentative D call: TRBD1 (5 bases). This CDR3 spans 14 amino acids. V lost 5 bases to trimming and J lost 2 bases, with 11 bases between them. Looked up from germline, CDR1 is LNHDA and CDR2 is SQIVND (reference sequence). This CDR3 is CASSHSGATDTQYF. The CDR3, as DNA: TGTGCCAGTAGTCACAGTGGGGCCACAGATACGCAGTATTTT. The whole variable domain, remainder taken from reference TRBV19 and TRBJ2-3, is DGGITQSPKYLFRKEGQNVTLSCEQNLNHDAMYWYRQDPGQGLRLIYYSQIVNDFQKGDIAEGYSVSREKKESFPLTVTSAQKNPTAFYLCASSHSGATDTQYFGPGTRLTVL.

This clonotype appeared a few times. J is TRBJ1-2 and V is TRBV10-3; D call uncertain. Trimming left V 4 bases short and J 1 base short, with 7 bases between. The germline V gene encodes CDR1 ENHRY and CDR2 SYGVKD. The CDR3 is made up of 13 amino acids. The CDR3 DNA reads as TGTGCCATCAGTGCTGGTGATAACTATGGCTACACCTTC. Translation gives CAISAGDNYGYTF.

V and J are TRBV11-2 and TRBJ2-7; weak D call: TRBD2 (6 bases). CDR1 is SGHAT, CDR2 FQNNGV, per germline. Trimming took off 2 bases at V and 4 bases at J, with 15 bases between the two ends. This CDR3 has 15 amino acids. The CDR3 DNA sequence: TGTGCCAGCAGCTTAATACGAGGGAGCGGGTACGAGCAGTACTTC. This translates into CASSLIRGSGYEQYF.

Remarks on this clonotype: One junction end disagrees with the germline gene, perhaps due to a read error. The rearrangement joins TRBV6-1 to TRBJ1-2; no firm D call. Germline V lookup: CDR1 MNHNS, CDR2 SASEGT. The CDR3 contains 15 residues. CDR3 DNA: TGTGCCAGCAGTGAAGGGGCACTGGGAGGCTATGGCTACACCTTT. It is translated as CASSEGALGGYGYTF.

Regarding this clonotype: One base away lies a much larger clone, so this may be a sequencing read error. The J gene is TRBJ1-5, the V gene TRBV4-2; no clear D gene. CDR3 length: 16 residues. CDR1 and CDR2 from the germline V gene are LGHNA and YNFKEQ. CDR3 sequence (DNA): TGTGCCAGCACCCAAGAGTGGAGAGTTAGCAATCAGCCCCAGCATTTT. Translating it yields CASTQEWRVSNQPQHF.

Notes on this clonotype: This could be a read error, since a much larger clone is one nucleotide away. The chain uses TRBV4-2 and TRBJ2-3; tentative D call: TRBD1 (6 bases). This CDR3 has 16 residues. V gave up 5 bases and J gave up 0 bases, with 15 bases separating them. Germline V gene lookup returns CDR1 LGHNA and CDR2 YNFKEQ. This chain's CDR3 is CASSTRQAPSTDTQYF. CDR3 in DNA: TGTGCCAGCAGCACCCGACAGGCCCCAAGCACAGATACGCAGTATTTT.

Worth noting for this clonotype: In this CDR3 the conserved last residue, phenylalanine or tryptophan, is missing, so a read error is likely. The V call is TRBV11-2, the J call TRBJ1-1, with a possible D match to TRBD1 (6 bases). The germline gives CDR1 SGHAT, CDR2 FQNNGV. The CDR3 runs 16 residues. CDR3 nucleotides: TGTGTCAGTAGCTTATCATTCTTGCGGGGGCCCATAGAAGCTTTCTCT. Amino acid sequence: CVSSLSFLRGPIEAFS.

On this clonotype itself: It is likely a read error, because the conserved phenylalanine at the end of the CDR3 is missing. V is TRBV29-1 and J is TRBJ2-7; tentative D call: TRBD1 (5 bases). Germline lookup yields CDR1 SQVTM and CDR2 ANQGSEA. Trimming pared 7 bases from V and 2 bases from J, leaving 15 bases between. The CDR3 extends over 13 amino acids. CDR3 in DNA: TGCAGCGCAAGAGACAGCCAGACCTACGAGCAGTACTTA. Encoded protein: CSARDSQTYEQYL.

This rearrangement joins TRBV11-2 to TRBJ2-3; D possibly corresponds to TRBD2 (6 bases). The CDR3 contains 15 residues. Trimming took off 7 bases at V and 4 bases at J, with 18 bases between the two ends. CDR1 and CDR2 (germline): SGHAT, FQNNGV. Here the CDR3 reads CASNPGLLGPDTQYF. As DNA, the CDR3 is TGTGCCAGCAACCCTGGACTACTGGGCCCAGATACGCAGTATTTT.

Worth noting for this clonotype: The CDR3 does not close with the conserved phenylalanine or tryptophan, likely indicating a read error. The rearrangement uses TRBV11-2 and TRBJ2-1; 7 bases align to TRBD2. CDR1 SGHAT and CDR2 FQNNGV come from the germline V gene. The CDR3 has 16 residues. The CDR3 bases are TGTGCCGGCAGCTTAGGTTCTCTAGCGGACTACAATGAGCAGTTCTCC. This codes for CAGSLGSLADYNEQFS.

This clonotype turned up a few times. It may be a read error: a sequence one base away is much more abundant. V and J are TRBV29-1 and TRBJ2-7; TRBD2 agrees at 9 bases. This CDR3 has 11 residues. Germline CDR1 and CDR2: SQVTM and ANQGSEA. As DNA, the CDR3 is TGCAGCGTTGGACAGCGGGGGGAGCTGTACTTC. This gives the protein CSVGQRGELYF.

This clonotype was seen ten or more times. The chain couples TRBV29-1 to TRBJ1-1; perhaps TRBD1 as D (5 bases). Germline V gene sequence: CDR1 SQVTM, CDR2 ANQGSEA. The CDR3 spans 13 residues. Trimming removed 7 bases from V and 4 bases from J, with 16 bases in between. CDR3 nucleotide sequence: TGCAGCGGGTCTGCAGGGTCGGGCACTGAAGCTTTCTTT. It codes for CSGSAGSGTEAFF.

Details on this clonotype: The junction departs from germline at one end; a sequencing error may be responsible. J is TRBJ2-1 and V is TRBV14, with 7 bases that match TRBD2. The CDR3 extends over 17 amino acids. Germline V gives CDR1 SGHDN, CDR2 FVKESK. CDR3 sequence reads: CASGQDPREGAYNEQFF. The CDR3 bases are TGTGCCAGCGGCCAAGATCCGAGGGAGGGCGCCTACAACGAGCAGTTCTTC.

Worth noting for this clonotype: The junction does not match germline at one end; this may be a read error. V is TRBV5-4 and J is TRBJ1-6, with D unclear. The CDR3 covers 14 residues. Per the germline V gene, CDR1 is SGHNT and CDR2 is YYREEE (reference sequence). The CDR3 loop reads CASSPRESHSRLHF. DNA of the CDR3: TGTGCCAGCAGCCCCCGGGAATCTCATTCACGCCTCCACTTT. Full variable domain (remainder filled in from reference TRBV5-4 and TRBJ1-6): ETGVTQSPTHLIKTRGQQVTLRCSSQSGHNTVSWYQQALGQGPQFIFQYYREEENGRGNFPPRFSGLQFPNYSSELNVNALELDDSALYLCASSPRESHSRLHFGNGTRLTVT.

Notes on this clonotype: One end of the junction varies from germline; a read error may be responsible. The chain carries TRBV6-6 and TRBJ1-1; possible D gene TRBD1, 5 bases. The CDR3 spans 12 residues. Germline lookup yields CDR1 MNHNY and CDR2 SVGAGI (reference sequence). DNA for the CDR3: TGTGCCAGCGGTTATTGGGACCTTGAAGCTTTCTTT. This gives the protein CASGYWDLEAFF.

With respect to this clonotype: Mismatch with germline at one junction end may stem from a read error. The chain couples TRBV7-9 to TRBJ1-1; no definite D call. The length of the CDR3 is 14 residues. CDR1 is SEHNR, CDR2 FQNEAQ, per germline (reference sequence). CDR3 nucleotide sequence: TGTGCCAGCAGCTTAGGTACAGCGAACACTGAAGTTTTCTTT. Translation gives CASSLGTANTEVFF.

This clonotype was picked up many times. The chain couples TRBV6-5 to TRBJ2-2; D is possibly TRBD1 (7 bases). The ends were cut back, 0 bases at V and 5 bases at J, with 13 bases in the middle. Looked up from germline, CDR1 is MNHEY and CDR2 is SVGAGI. The CDR3 contains 16 residues. In nucleotides, the CDR3 is TGTGCCAGCAGTTACTCCTGGGCAGGGGGGACCGGGGAGCTGTTTTTT. It specifies CASSYSWAGGTGELFF.